One and the same sample provided the 20 T cell receptor beta chains below, sequenced in a study of blood T cells in healthy people across ages. Combining a sample-barcoded 5' primer with a J-beta primer mix, a second PCR ran for roughly 6 to 11 cycles. TCRdb ran MiXCR on the 5' RACE reads and lists one entry per CDR3 protein. This table holds 650,000 to 700,000 distinct CDR3 sequences, approximately 29% found once. The sample taken for sequencing was blood. The receptors come from a woman older than 75 in good health.

This clonotype was found many times. In DNA form, the CDR3 reads TGTGCCAGCCTTCACTGGAGCAGCGAGACCCAGTACTTC. Its translation is CASLHWSSETQYF. The chain has TRBV12-3 or TRBV12-4 and TRBJ2-5; D gene uncertain. The CDR3 has 13 amino acids. V was pared by 8 bases and J by 5 bases, with 15 bases between.

This clonotype was seen many times. This chain links TRBV5-5 with TRBJ1-2, with D hard to call. This CDR3 region has 13 residues. Per germline, CDR1 SGHKS and CDR2 YYEKEE (reference sequence). Trimming removed 2 bases at V and 5 bases at J, with 10 bases between. The CDR3 DNA reads TGTGCCAGCAGCTTTGATGGAGGTTATGGCTACACCTTC. Translated: CASSFDGGYGYTF. The full variable domain, in which reference TRBV5-5 and TRBJ1-2 provide the parts outside the CDR3, is DAGVTQSPTHLIKTRGQQVTLRCSPISGHKSVSWYQQVLGQGPQFIFQYYEKEERGRGNFPDRFSARQFPNYSSELNVNALLLGDSALYLCASSFDGGYGYTFGSGTRLTVV.

This chain uses TRBV4-1 with TRBJ2-1, with 8 bases that match TRBD1. After removal of 4 bases from V and 6 bases from J, the junction contained 5 bases not matched to a gene. CDR1 is MGHRA, CDR2 YSYEKL, per germline. This CDR3 is built from 14 residues. Here the CDR3 DNA reads TGCGCCAGCAGCCCCAGGGGGCGGGTCAATGAGCAGTTCTTC. Protein: CASSPRGRVNEQFF.

This chain joins TRBV15 and TRBJ2-7; maybe TRBD2 (7 bases). V shed 0 bases and J shed 6 bases, with 12 bases lying between them. This CDR3 spans 14 amino acids. The germline gives CDR1 LNHNV, CDR2 YYDKDF (reference sequence). The CDR3 is CATSRELRGGEQYF. The CDR3 coding sequence is TGTGCCACCAGCAGAGAACTTAGGGGGGGCGAGCAGTACTTC.

This clonotype occurred many times. The chain joins TRBV7-2 to TRBJ2-5; D gene unclear. Germline V gene data show CDR1 as SGHTA and CDR2 as FQGNSA. The CDR3 spans 15 residues. V was shortened by 5 bases and J by 0 bases, with 13 bases between the two germline ends. CDR3 in DNA: TGTGCCAGCAGCGCCTCCTTTGGGTACCAAGAGACCCAGTACTTC. This sequence encodes CASSASFGYQETQYF.

The chain links TRBV7-9 to TRBJ1-1; no clear D. The CDR3 spans 14 residues. Trimming took 4 bases from V and 3 from J, leaving 12 bases between them. Germline values: CDR1 SEHNR, CDR2 FQNEAQ (reference sequence). The CDR3, as DNA: TGTGCCAGCAGCTCTCTACGGGGTTACACTGAAGCTTTCTTT. Its translation is CASSSLRGYTEAFF. The full variable domain, rest sourced from reference TRBV7-9 and TRBJ1-1, is DTGVSQNPRHKITKRGQNVTFRCDPISEHNRLYWYRQTLGQGPEFLTYFQNEAQLEKSRLLSDRFSAERPKGSFSTLEIQRTEQGDSAMYLCASSSLRGYTEAFFGQGTRLTVV.

This clonotype was detected ten times or more. The rearrangement uses TRBV3-1 and TRBJ2-3; TRBD2 matches at 13 bases. Trimming at V came to 0 bases and at J to 5 bases, leaving 11 bases not matched to a gene. This CDR3 has 19 residues. CDR1 and CDR2 (germline): LGHDT, YNNKEL (reference sequence). Written as DNA, the CDR3 is TGTGCCAGCAGCCAAGATGCCCCCACTAGCGGGGGGGCCGGAGATACGCAGTATTTT. It is translated as CASSQDAPTSGGAGDTQYF.

The V call is TRBV25-1, the J call TRBJ1-2, with 7 bases identical to TRBD1. Germline V gives CDR1 MGHDK, CDR2 SYGVNS. With V trimmed by 3 bases and J by 5 bases, 6 bases remained unmatched. The CDR3 extends over 14 amino acids. The CDR3 here is CASSDKSTGYGYTF. CDR3 in DNA: TGTGCCAGCAGTGATAAATCGACAGGGTATGGCTACACCTTC.

This clonotype was recorded many times. The chain carries TRBV20-1 and TRBJ2-4; D is undetermined. The CDR3 sequence is 13 residues long. Germline V gene sequence: CDR1 DFQATT, CDR2 SNEGSKA (reference sequence). V was clipped by 6 bases and J by 1 base, with 10 bases between them. CDR3 residues: CSASKDAKNIQYF. The CDR3 DNA is TGCAGTGCAAGTAAGGACGCCAAAAACATTCAGTACTTC.

This clonotype has only a few counts. A clone one base away is much larger, so this may be a read error. V usage is TRBV5-6 and J usage is TRBJ2-5; D unresolved. This CDR3 comprises 14 residues. CDR1 and CDR2 (germline): SGHDT, YYEEEE. V was trimmed by 3 bases and J by 2 bases, leaving 11 bases between them. DNA for the CDR3: TGTGCCAGCAGCTGGGGAATACAGCAAGAGACCCAGTACTTC. Protein: CASSWGIQQETQYF.

A remark on this clonotype: A much bigger clone sits one base away, suggesting this may be a read error. The chain links TRBV6-6 to TRBJ2-7; a weak D match, TRBD2 (6 bases). The CDR3 is 12 residues long. Germline lookup yields CDR1 MNHNY and CDR2 SVGAGI (reference sequence). CDR3 in DNA: TGTGCCTGCAGCCGCGGGGAATACGAGCAGTACTTC. Translated, it gives CACSRGEYEQYF.

The chain links TRBV6-1 to TRBJ2-4; D may be TRBD2 (6 bases). Germline CDR1 is MNHNS and CDR2 is SASEGT. V gave up 1 base and J gave up 13 bases, with 14 bases separating them. This CDR3 is 13 amino acids long. In nucleotides, the CDR3 is TGTGCCAGCAGTGAAGGAAGGGACTTTGGACAGTACTTC. Protein: CASSEGRDFGQYF.

For this clonotype: Its ends do not fully match the called genes, so a read error is possible. The V and J genes are TRBV6-1 and TRBJ2-7, with D perhaps TRBD2 (6 bases). Germline values: CDR1 MNHNS, CDR2 SASEGT. This CDR3 comprises 14 residues. The CDR3 bases are TGTGCCGGCAGGAGCGGGTCTAGCTCCTGCGAGCAGTACTTC. Encoded protein: CAGRSGSSSCEQYF.

This clonotype has a handful of counts. CDR3 region: CASSPRQTMGNEQYF. The CDR3 coding sequence is TGCGCCAGCAGCCCCCGACAGACTATGGGCAATGAGCAGTACTTC. The V gene is TRBV5-1, the J gene TRBJ2-5; D is tentatively TRBD1 or TRBD2 (5 bases each). The ends were cut back, 4 bases at V and 11 bases at J, with 24 bases in the middle. The length of the CDR3 is 15 residues. The germline V gene has CDR1 SGHRS and CDR2 YFSETQ. The entire variable domain, with the rest obtained from reference TRBV5-1 and TRBJ2-5, is as follows: KAGVTQTPRYLIKTRGQQVTLSCSPISGHRSVSWYQQTPGQGLQFLFEYFSETQRNKGNFPGRFSGRQFSNSRSEMNVSTLELGDSALYLCASSPRQTMGNEQYFGPGTRLLVL.

This clonotype was counted at least ten times. The chain links TRBV5-1 to TRBJ2-2; 8 bases match TRBD1. Trimming took 5 bases from V and 1 from J; bases not matched to a gene: 4. This CDR3 has 15 residues. Germline V lookup: CDR1 SGHRS, CDR2 YFSETQ. CDR3 sequence: CASRPGTGNTGELFF. CDR3 DNA sequence: TGCGCCAGCAGACCCGGGACAGGGAACACCGGGGAGCTGTTTTTT.

For this clonotype: This may be a read error: a much more frequent sequence differs by one nucleotide. The rearrangement joins TRBV6-2 or TRBV6-3 to TRBJ1-1; a weak D match, TRBD1 (6 bases). CDR1 and CDR2 (germline): MNHEY, SVGEGT. The CDR3 is 13 residues long. The ends were cut back, 6 bases at V and 4 bases at J, with 12 bases in the middle. The CDR3 DNA is TGTGCCAGCAGAAGGACAGAGGGCACTGAAGCTTTCTTT. Amino acids: CASRRTEGTEAFF.

J is TRBJ2-1 and V is TRBV2; 10 bases align to TRBD2. The V segment lost 4 bases and the J segment 6 bases; nucleotides outside the gene matches: 3. This CDR3 region has 14 residues. Germline V gene sequence: CDR1 SNHLY, CDR2 FYNNEI. CDR3 sequence reads: CASSVAGGSNEQFF. Written as DNA, the CDR3 is TGTGCCAGCAGTGTAGCGGGAGGATCCAATGAGCAGTTCTTC.

This clonotype was counted at least ten times. J is TRBJ1-2 and V is TRBV4-1; D possibly corresponds to TRBD1 (5 bases). V lost 4 bases and J lost 3, with 15 bases in between. The CDR3 extends over 15 amino acids. From germline, CDR1 is MGHRA and CDR2 YSYEKL. The CDR3 loop is CASSRGPGDYYGYTF. In DNA, the CDR3 is TGCGCCAGCAGCCGAGGACCGGGGGATTACTATGGCTACACCTTC.

This clonotype was found many times. This chain links TRBV6-2 or TRBV6-3 with TRBJ2-5, with no clear D. Germline V CDR1 and CDR2: MNHEY, SVGEGT. CDR3 length: 14 amino acids. Trimming took off 7 bases at V and 2 bases at J, with 14 bases between the two ends. In nucleotides, the CDR3 is TGTGCCAGCACCCCCGCGAGGCGGCAAGAGACCCAGTACTTC. Its protein is CASTPARRQETQYF.

With regard to this clonotype: A much larger clone sits a single nucleotide away, making a read error possible. The chain uses TRBV20-1 and TRBJ1-1, with D possibly TRBD1 on 6 matching bases. V gave up 1 base and J gave up 6 bases, with 18 bases separating them. CDR3 length: 15 amino acids. Per the germline V gene, CDR1 is DFQATT and CDR2 is SNEGSKA (reference sequence). CDR3 sequence: CSARGGAGPRAEAFF. In DNA, the CDR3 is TGCAGTGCTAGAGGGGGGGCAGGACCTCGGGCTGAAGCTTTCTTT.